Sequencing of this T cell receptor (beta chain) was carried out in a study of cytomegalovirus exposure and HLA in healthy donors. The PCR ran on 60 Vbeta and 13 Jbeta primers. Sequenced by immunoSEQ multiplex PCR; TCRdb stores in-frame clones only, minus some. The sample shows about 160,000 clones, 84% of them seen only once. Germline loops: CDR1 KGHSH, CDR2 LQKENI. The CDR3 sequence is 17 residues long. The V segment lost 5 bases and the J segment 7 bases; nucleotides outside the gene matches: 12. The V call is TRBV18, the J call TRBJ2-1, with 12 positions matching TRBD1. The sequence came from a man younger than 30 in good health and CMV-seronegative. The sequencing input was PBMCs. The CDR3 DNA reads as TGTGCCAGCTCATCGTCTCCGGGACAGGGGGCGCGTAATGAGCAGTTCTTC. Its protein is CASSSSPGQGARNEQFF.